These T cell receptor beta chains were read from a single sample in a study of cytomegalovirus exposure and HLA in healthy donors. Libraries were prepared by immunoSEQ multiplex PCR; TCRdb keeps only in-frame clonotypes and omits some of them. The sample shows about 130,000 clones, about 69% of them seen only once. Sequenced input: PBMCs. The receptors here all came from a man younger than 40 in good health and CMV-seronegative. CDR3s include the opening cysteine and the closing phenylalanine or tryptophan. The D gene is left open where the match is weak. Where a row states a size, it is once, few, many or the class of an expanded clone; other rows omit it.

d_call,clone_size,j_call,v_call,cdr3_nt,cdr3_aa
-,once,TRBJ2-6,TRBV30,TGTGCCTGGAGTGTACAGGAGGGGGCTCTGGGGGCCAACGTCCTGACTTTC,CAWSVQEGALGANVLTF
-,few,TRBJ2-5,TRBV7-6,TGTGCCAGCAGCTTAACAGGGAACCAAGAGACCCAGTACTTC,CASSLTGNQETQYF
TRBD2,few,TRBJ2-7,TRBV4-1,TGCGCCAGCAGCCAAGTGCCTAGCGGGAGCCGGCACGAGCAGTACTTC,CASSQVPSGSRHEQYF
-,-,TRBJ1-2,TRBV4-3,TGCGCCAGCAGCCAGTCAGGGGAACCCATCTATGGCTACACCTTC,CASSQSGEPIYGYTF
TRBD1,once,TRBJ1-2,TRBV30,TGTGCCTGGAGTGGAGGCTTGACAGGGGGCGGATACTATGGCTACACCTTC,CAWSGGLTGGGYYGYTF
TRBD1,-,TRBJ1-4,TRBV28,TGTGCCAGCAGTTCTCCGGGACAGGGGGGAGTAAAACTGTTTTTT,CASSSPGQGGVKLFF
-,-,TRBJ1-1,TRBV7-8,TGTGCCAGCAGCTTAGCCAGGGAAGGAACTGAAGCTTTCTTT,CASSLAREGTEAFF
TRBD1,-,TRBJ1-5,TRBV2,TGTGCCAGCAGTGAAACGGACAGGGCCAGCAATCAGCCCCAGCATTTT,CASSETDRASNQPQHF
-,few,TRBJ2-1,TRBV6-5,TGTGCCAGCAGTTACTCGGTAACAGACAATGAGCAGTTCTTC,CASSYSVTDNEQFF
-,-,TRBJ2-2,TRBV5-1,TGCGCCAGCAGCTTGTTGGCGGGAACAGGGGTGAACACCGGGGAGCTGTTTTTT,CASSLLAGTGVNTGELFF
-,-,TRBJ1-2,TRBV6-5,TGTGCCAGCAGCTTTACAGGAAATTATGGCTACACCTTC,CASSFTGNYGYTF
-,-,TRBJ2-1,TRBV28,TGTGCCAGCAGTTTCGGTAGCAGAGATCGCTACAATGAGCAGTTCTTC,CASSFGSRDRYNEQFF
-,-,TRBJ2-5,TRBV9,TGTGCCAGCAGCGTAGCGGGGGGCCTCGGGAATCAAGAGACCCAGTACTTC,CASSVAGGLGNQETQYF
-,once,TRBJ1-1,TRBV9,TGTGCCAGCAGCGTACAAACGTCCCTTCGGGGGGCTGAAGCTTTCTTT,CASSVQTSLRGAEAFF
TRBD1,-,TRBJ2-6,TRBV18,TGTGCCAGCTCCAGAGGGACAGGGGGATCTGGGGCCAACGTCCTGATTTTC,CASSRGTGGSGANVLIF
-,-,TRBJ1-2,TRBV5-1,TGCGCCAGCAGCTTGGGTCAGGGGATGGGCTACACCTTC,CASSLGQGMGYTF
TRBD1,few,TRBJ1-6,TRBV5-6,TGTGCCAGCAGCTTCCCGACAGGGGTCAATTCACCCCTCCACTTT,CASSFPTGVNSPLHF
TRBD1,few,TRBJ1-1,TRBV6-6,TGTGCCAGCAGCATCGGCAGGGGGAATCAAGCTTTCTTT,CASSIGRGNQAFF
-,-,TRBJ1-2,TRBV28,TGTGCCAGCAGTTCTACCCCCACATGGGAGCATGGCTACACCTTC,CASSSTPTWEHGYTF
-,-,TRBJ2-7,TRBV29-1,TGCAGCGTTGATAACACCGCCCCCCGGGACATCTCCTACGAGCAGTACTTC,CSVDNTAPRDISYEQYF
TRBD2,once,TRBJ2-1,TRBV7-3,TGTGCCAGCAGCTTATCAGCGGGAGGCGAGCAGTTCTTC,CASSLSAGGEQFF
-,-,TRBJ1-1,TRBV6-5,TGTGCCAGCAGTCAACAGGGAAGGAACACTGAAGCTTTCTTT,CASSQQGRNTEAFF
-,-,TRBJ2-7,TRBV7-2,TGTGCCAGCAGCTTAGCGCAAGGAGGTGAGCAGTACTTC,CASSLAQGGEQYF
-,-,TRBJ2-2,TRBV29-1,TGCAGCGTTAACAGGAATTCCGGGGAGCTGTTTTTT,CSVNRNSGELFF
-,few,TRBJ1-2,TRBV7-2,TGTGCCAGCAGCTTAGGTATGGGCTTCCGTATTTCCGACTATGGCTACACCTTC,CASSLGMGFRISDYGYTF
-,-,TRBJ2-7,TRBV27,TGTGCCAGCAGGAGGCAGACCGCCTACGAGCAGTACTTC,CASRRQTAYEQYF
TRBD1,-,TRBJ2-3,TRBV4-1,TGCGCCAGCAGCCAGCCGGGACAGGGTGGAACAGATACGCAGTATTTT,CASSQPGQGGTDTQYF
TRBD1,-,TRBJ2-7,TRBV10-3,TGTGCCATCAGTGCCGTAGGGGACAGGGGGGTGGAGCAGTACTTC,CAISAVGDRGVEQYF
-,-,TRBJ1-5,TRBV6-6,TGTGCCAGCAGGTCAACAGGGCCCAATCAGCCCCAGCATTTT,CASRSTGPNQPQHF
-,-,TRBJ2-1,TRBV9,TGTGCCAGCCAGGGGAACAATGAGCAGTTCTTC,CASQGNNEQFF
-,-,TRBJ2-2,TRBV29-1,TGCAGCGTTGAAGAGTCCCTGAACACCGGGGAGCTGTTTTTT,CSVEESLNTGELFF
TRBD1,-,TRBJ2-7,TRBV5-1,TGCGCCAGCAGGGGGACAGGGGGAACCTACGAGCAGTACTTC,CASRGTGGTYEQYF
TRBD1,-,TRBJ1-4,TRBV25-1,TGTGCCAGCAGTGAATGGGGGACAGGGGTAAGAAAACTGTTTTTT,CASSEWGTGVRKLFF
TRBD1,-,TRBJ2-1,TRBV6-1,TGTGCCAGCAGTGATAGGAGGGCAGGGGGCGGGTTGGAGCAGTTCTTC,CASSDRRAGGGLEQFF
TRBD1,-,TRBJ2-7,TRBV6-5,TGTGCCAGCAGGGGACAGACTTACGAGCAGTACTTC,CASRGQTYEQYF
-,-,TRBJ2-2,TRBV29-1,TGCAGCGTCGGCGGGATTTCGAACACCGGGGAGCTGTTTTTT,CSVGGISNTGELFF
-,-,TRBJ1-5,TRBV6-1,TGTGCCAGCAGTGAAGAGTGGTCAGGTAATCAGCCCCAGCATTTT,CASSEEWSGNQPQHF
-,few,TRBJ1-2,TRBV28,TGTGCCACCACATCCACAGGGTTGGGTGGCTACACCTTC,CATTSTGLGGYTF
-,-,TRBJ2-1,TRBV11-2,TGTGCCAGCAGCGTTCCGGCTAGCGCTGAGCAGTTCTTC,CASSVPASAEQFF
-,-,TRBJ1-4,TRBV28,TGTGCCAGCAGTTTACCTCAGGGGCCGGGCGAAAAACTGTTTTTT,CASSLPQGPGEKLFF
TRBD2,-,TRBJ2-7,TRBV7-6,TGTGCCAGCAGCTCATTAAGCGGGAGGAGCTACGAGCAGTACTTC,CASSSLSGRSYEQYF
-,-,TRBJ2-5,TRBV2,TGTGCCAGCAGTGAATCAAGTGGGGGGGCGGAGACCCAGTACTTC,CASSESSGGAETQYF
-,once,TRBJ1-4,TRBV5-1,TGCGCCAGCTCGCTGGGGGCGTCTAATGAAAAACTGTTTTTT,CASSLGASNEKLFF
TRBD1,-,TRBJ1-2,TRBV18,TGTGCCAGCTCAGACGGACAGGGTGGTTATGGCTACACCTTC,CASSDGQGGYGYTF
-,-,TRBJ2-2,TRBV7-8,TGTGCCAGCAGCCCTACTCCGGTAGCGAACACCGGGGAGCTGTTTTTT,CASSPTPVANTGELFF
TRBD1,-,TRBJ1-4,TRBV30,TGTGCCTGGAGCACTGAGGGGGCGTACAGCGAAAAACTGTTTTTT,CAWSTEGAYSEKLFF
-,-,TRBJ1-1,TRBV7-2,TGTGCCAGCAGCCGAGGGGGTAGGGACACTGAAGCTTTCTTT,CASSRGGRDTEAFF
-,-,TRBJ1-4,TRBV9,TGTGCCAGCAGCGTTGTGGCGGGTGAAAAACTGTTTTTT,CASSVVAGEKLFF
TRBD2,-,TRBJ2-7,TRBV7-2,TGTGCCAGCAGCTTTGGCGGGAGTAACGAGCAGTACTTC,CASSFGGSNEQYF
TRBD1,-,TRBJ1-1,TRBV5-4,TGTGCCAGCAGCTTGGCGGGACAGGGGGGACCCGAGGCTTTCTTT,CASSLAGQGGPEAFF
-,-,TRBJ2-3,TRBV13,TGTGCCAGCAGCTTAGGCGGGAGCACAGATACGCAGTATTTT,CASSLGGSTDTQYF
-,-,TRBJ2-1,TRBV28,TGTGCCAGCATCAGGAGGGGAAATGAGCAGTTCTTC,CASIRRGNEQFF
-,-,TRBJ1-4,TRBV7-2,TGTGCCAGCAGCTTCCGACAGGCCGCAACTAATGAAAAACTGTTTTTT,CASSFRQAATNEKLFF
TRBD1,-,TRBJ1-3,TRBV2,TGTGCCAGCAGTGGGTTACAGGGGGCCTGGAACACCATATATTTT,CASSGLQGAWNTIYF
TRBD2,-,TRBJ2-7,TRBV7-2,TGTGCCAGCAGCCCCCGACTAGCGGGTTCGGTCGAGCAGTACTTC,CASSPRLAGSVEQYF
-,-,TRBJ1-1,TRBV19,TGTGCCAGTATGGTCGGGAACTCGGGGGTGAACATTGAAGCTTTCTTT,CASMVGNSGVNIEAFF
-,-,TRBJ2-1,TRBV28,TGTGCCAGCAGCATTACACAGGGACGTTTGGGGTTCTTC,CASSITQGRLGFF
TRBD1,-,TRBJ2-3,TRBV29-1,TGCAGCGTTGAAGCGCAGGGGGAAGTCACAGATACGCAGTATTTT,CSVEAQGEVTDTQYF